This T cell receptor beta chain emerged from a study of PD-1 blockade in classical Hodgkin lymphoma. Study-level points and caveats: The study found that TCR diversity rose significantly by C4D1 in CD4+ but not CD8+ cells.

Germline lookup yields CDR1 SGHTA and CDR2 FQGTGA. The length of the CDR3 is 15 residues. V was shortened by 2 bases and J by 1 base, with 10 bases between the two germline ends. The time point denotes: cycle 4 day 1 (C4D1), after more than 5 weeks of nivolumab. Patients all relapsed after autologous stem cell transplantation, and there was variation in brentuximab vedotin exposure. Notes on this clone: What it recognizes is unknown.

TCRdb's copy holds only in-frame clones and misses some; the assay was immunoSEQ multiplex PCR. The sample lists some 16,000 clones; roughly four fifths were seen once. The specimen comprised peripheral blood mononuclear cells (PBMCs), sampled before the fourth cycle of nivolumab. This clonotype originated in a human donor with classical Hodgkin lymphoma. The chain combines TRBV7-3 with TRBJ2-3; D possibly corresponds to TRBD2 (5 bases). CDR3: CASSLGLARTDTQYF. The CDR3 coding sequence is TGTGCCAGCAGCTTAGGACTGGCCCGCACAGATACGCAGTATTTT.